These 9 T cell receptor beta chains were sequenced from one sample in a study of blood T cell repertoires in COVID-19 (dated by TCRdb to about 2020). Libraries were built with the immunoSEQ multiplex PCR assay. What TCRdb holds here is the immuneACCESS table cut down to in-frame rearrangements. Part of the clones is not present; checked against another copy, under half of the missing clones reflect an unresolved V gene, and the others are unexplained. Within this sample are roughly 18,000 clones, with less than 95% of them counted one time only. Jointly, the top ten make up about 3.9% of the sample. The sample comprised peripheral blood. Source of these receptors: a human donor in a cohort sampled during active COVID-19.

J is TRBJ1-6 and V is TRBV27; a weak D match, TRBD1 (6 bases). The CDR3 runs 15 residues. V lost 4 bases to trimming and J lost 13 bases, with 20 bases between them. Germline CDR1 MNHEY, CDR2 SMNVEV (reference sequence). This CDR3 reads CASSYGTGGGRPLHF. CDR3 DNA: TGTGCCAGCAGTTACGGGACGGGCGGGGGGCGGCCCCTCCACTTT.

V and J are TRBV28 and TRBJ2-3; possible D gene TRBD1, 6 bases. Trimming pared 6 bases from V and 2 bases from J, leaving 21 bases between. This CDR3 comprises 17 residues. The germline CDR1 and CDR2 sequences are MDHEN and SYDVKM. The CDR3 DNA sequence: TGTGCCAGCAGCCTTCCCCACAGGGTCCCCGACACAGATACGCAGTATTTT. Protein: CASSLPHRVPDTDTQYF.

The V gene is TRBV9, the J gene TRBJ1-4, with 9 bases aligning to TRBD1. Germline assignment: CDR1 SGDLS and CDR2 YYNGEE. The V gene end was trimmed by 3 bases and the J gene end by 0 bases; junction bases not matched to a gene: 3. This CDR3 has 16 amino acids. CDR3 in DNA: TGTGCCAGCAGCGAATGGGACAGGGCAACTAATGAAAAACTGTTTTTT. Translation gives CASSEWDRATNEKLFF.

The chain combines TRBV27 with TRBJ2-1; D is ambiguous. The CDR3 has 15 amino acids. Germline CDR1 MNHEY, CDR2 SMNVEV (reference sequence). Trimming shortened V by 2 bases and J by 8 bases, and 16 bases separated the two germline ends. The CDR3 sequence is CASSLISLSRDEQFF. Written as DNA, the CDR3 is TGTGCCAGCAGTTTAATTTCTCTGAGCCGCGATGAGCAGTTCTTC.

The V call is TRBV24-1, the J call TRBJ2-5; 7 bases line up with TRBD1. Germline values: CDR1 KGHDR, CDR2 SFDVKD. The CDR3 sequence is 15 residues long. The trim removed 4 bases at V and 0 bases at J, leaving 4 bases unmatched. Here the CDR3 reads CATSDPTGNQETQYF. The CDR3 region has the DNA TGTGCCACCAGTGACCCGACAGGGAACCAAGAGACCCAGTACTTC.

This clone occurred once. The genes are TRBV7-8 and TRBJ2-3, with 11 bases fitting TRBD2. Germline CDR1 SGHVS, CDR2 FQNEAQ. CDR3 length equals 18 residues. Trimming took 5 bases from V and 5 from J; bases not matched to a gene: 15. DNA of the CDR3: TGTGCCAGCAGCCCATTTTACCTCACTAGCGGGGGTCGAGATACGCAGTATTTT. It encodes CASSPFYLTSGGRDTQYF.

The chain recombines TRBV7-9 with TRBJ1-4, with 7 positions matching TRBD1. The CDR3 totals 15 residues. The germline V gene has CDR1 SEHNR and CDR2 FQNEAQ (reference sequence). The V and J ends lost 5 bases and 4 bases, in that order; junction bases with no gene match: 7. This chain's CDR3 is CASSRDQGDNEKLFF. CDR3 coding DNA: TGTGCCAGCAGCCGAGATCAGGGGGATAATGAAAAACTGTTTTTT.

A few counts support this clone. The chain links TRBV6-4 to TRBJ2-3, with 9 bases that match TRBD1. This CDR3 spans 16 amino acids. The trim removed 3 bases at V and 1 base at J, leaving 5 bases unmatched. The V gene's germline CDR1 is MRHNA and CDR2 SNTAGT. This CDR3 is CASSEQGAKGTDTQYF. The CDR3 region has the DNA TGTGCCAGCAGTGAACAGGGGGCAAAGGGCACAGATACGCAGTATTTT.

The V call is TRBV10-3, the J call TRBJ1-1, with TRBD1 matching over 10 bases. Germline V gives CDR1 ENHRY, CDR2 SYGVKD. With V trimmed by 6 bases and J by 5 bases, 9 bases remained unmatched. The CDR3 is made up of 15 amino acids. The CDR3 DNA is TGTGCCATCAGCCCAACACCGGGACAGGGGACTGAAGCTTTCTTT. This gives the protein CAISPTPGQGTEAFF.